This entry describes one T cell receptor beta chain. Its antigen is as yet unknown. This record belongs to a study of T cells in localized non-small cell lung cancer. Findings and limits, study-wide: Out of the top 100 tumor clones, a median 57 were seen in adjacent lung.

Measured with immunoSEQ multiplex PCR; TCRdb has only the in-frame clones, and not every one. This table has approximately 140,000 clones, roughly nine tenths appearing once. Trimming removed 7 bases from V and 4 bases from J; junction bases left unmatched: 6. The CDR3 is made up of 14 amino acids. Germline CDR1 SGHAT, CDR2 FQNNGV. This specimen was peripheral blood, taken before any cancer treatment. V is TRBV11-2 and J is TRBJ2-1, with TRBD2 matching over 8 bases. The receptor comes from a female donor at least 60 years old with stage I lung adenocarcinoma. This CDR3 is CASNPSGSYNEQFF. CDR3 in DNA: TGTGCCAGCAATCCAAGCGGGAGTTACAATGAGCAGTTCTTC.